This T cell receptor (beta chain) was captured in a study of T cell responses to AZD1222 COVID-19 vaccine. Notes on the study in general: The number of AZD1222 recipients seropositive at baseline was only five to seven.

V lost 3 bases and J lost 8, with 19 bases in between. Germline CDR1 reads MDHEN; CDR2 reads SYDVKM. CDR3 size: 15 residues. Here immunoSEQ multiplex PCR was the method, and the copy in TCRdb shows in-frame clones only, minus some. This table has about 69,000 clones, around 86% appearing once. To note about this clone: The antigen remains unidentified.

The sample here was peripheral blood, taken on day 0 of AZD1222 vaccination. This receptor was taken from an adult in good health. This chain uses TRBV28 with TRBJ1-2; D is undetermined. CDR3 in amino acids: CASSFLVADRKGYTF. In DNA form, the CDR3 reads TGTGCCAGCAGTTTCTTAGTCGCAGATCGAAAGGGCTACACCTTC.